The 2 T cell receptor beta chains below all came from one sample that was sequenced in a study of cytomegalovirus exposure and HLA in healthy donors. PCR involved 60 Vbeta and 13 Jbeta primers. The table came from immunoSEQ multiplex PCR; TCRdb's copy has only in-frame clones and leaves some out. The sample has about 130,000 clones, approximately 80% seen once. The sequenced sample consisted of PBMCs. These receptors were obtained from a woman aged 40 to 55 in good health and CMV-seropositive.

The CDR3 DNA sequence: TGTGCCAGCAGTGTCCGGGACAGGGATAATTCACCCCTCCACTTT. Protein sequence: CASSVRDRDNSPLHF. The rearrangement uses TRBV28 and TRBJ1-6; 9 nucleotides match TRBD1. Per germline, CDR1 MDHEN and CDR2 SYDVKM. Losses at the gene ends were 5 bases for V and 5 bases for J; bases not matched to a gene: 4. The CDR3 has 15 residues.

The genes are TRBV2 and TRBJ1-6; maybe TRBD1 (5 bases). The CDR3 has 15 residues. The V gene's germline CDR1 is SNHLY and CDR2 FYNNEI. Trimming pared 2 bases from V and 9 bases from J, leaving 14 bases between. The CDR3 region has the DNA TGTGCCAGCAGTGAACCAGGGTCGGTCTTTTCACCCCTCCACTTT. This gives the protein CASSEPGSVFSPLHF.